This T cell receptor (beta chain) appears in the sequencing data of a study of T cells after yellow fever vaccination. Germline CDR1 and CDR2: SQVTM and ANQGSEA. CDR3 length: 12 amino acids. Trimming shortened V by 7 bases and J by 6 bases, and 13 bases separated the two germline ends. TCRdb independently ran MiXCR on the 5' RACE reads; one entry per CDR3 protein. The data show around 310,000 distinct CDR3 sequences, around 4.3% seen once. Sequencing was performed on PBMCs, taken 15 days after the yellow fever booster vaccination. This TCR derives from a young man who received the YFV17D yellow fever vaccine. The J gene is TRBJ2-1, the V gene TRBV29-1; no firm D call. The CDR3 reads CSARARPNEQFF. In DNA form, the CDR3 reads TGCAGCGCCCGAGCCAGGCCCAATGAGCAGTTCTTC.